Reported below is one T cell receptor (beta chain). Its antigen is still unknown. General study results and limits: Tumor memory CD4+ T cell TCR gene usage was found to cluster with blood and lymph node memory CD4+ cells and with lymph node naive CD4+ cells. Tumor Treg TCRs overlapped most with tumor naive CD4+ cells.

Cells sorted as Tregs were CD4+, CD25+ and CD127-/low. Full-length variable regions came from constant-region reverse primers plus semi-nested Nested Universal Primer A PCR. Using its own MiXCR run on the 5' RACE reads, TCRdb lists one record per CDR3 protein. This table has over 25,000 distinct CDR3 sequences, over 20% appearing once. Sequencing was done on a sample of tumor-infiltrating Tregs sorted from the breast tumor. The TCR comes from a female donor with breast cancer.

The chain's CDR3 is CASSLAGNEAFF. The CDR3 DNA reads as TGTGCCAGCAGCTTGGCCGGAAATGAAGCTTTCTTT. The J gene is TRBJ1-1, the V gene TRBV7-9; the D is unclear. The CDR3 runs 12 residues. Trimming took off 3 bases at V and 7 bases at J, with 9 bases between the two ends. Germline-derived CDR1 and CDR2 are SEHNR and FQNEAQ (reference sequence).